One sample yielded the 22 T cell receptor beta chains listed below, sequenced in a study of T-cell memory formation after mild COVID-19. TCRdb ran MiXCR on the 5' RACE reads and lists one entry per CDR3 protein. The sample lists 350,000 to 450,000 distinct CDR3 sequences, less than 25% seen once, with 7.5% to 10% in the top ten. The sample consisted of PBMCs or a T cell subset sorted from them (not recorded which). The receptors here all came from an adult woman who had mild COVID-19 (a few samples of this study predate the infection). Cell type and time point are not known.

This chain links TRBV6-2 or TRBV6-3 with TRBJ2-3; 10 bases are a match to TRBD2. V shed 7 bases, J shed 6 bases, and the junction held 7 bases outside the gene matches. Germline V CDR1 and CDR2: MNHEY, SVGEGT. The CDR3 consists of 14 residues. The CDR3 DNA is TGTGCCAGCACGCTAGCGGGAGCCGTGGATACGCAGTATTTT. This encodes CASTLAGAVDTQYF.

CDR3 region: CASSLDRGPPDEQYF. In nucleotides, the CDR3 is TGTGCCAGCAGCTTAGACAGGGGGCCCCCGGACGAGCAGTACTTC. V usage is TRBV7-9 and J usage is TRBJ2-7, with 9 bases identical to TRBD1. From germline, CDR1 is SEHNR and CDR2 FQNEAQ (reference sequence). The junction had 6 bases not matched to a gene; V was cut back by 1 base and J by 5 bases. The CDR3 contains 15 residues.

The chain combines TRBV5-6 with TRBJ2-5, with 11 bases matching TRBD2. The length of the CDR3 is 14 residues. V was pared by 4 bases and J by 4 bases, with 3 bases of the junction left unmatched. Germline V CDR1 and CDR2: SGHDT, YYEEEE. The CDR3 is CASSRGTSGETQYF. CDR3 bases: TGTGCCAGCAGCCGGGGGACTAGCGGAGAGACCCAGTACTTC.

The chain joins TRBV12-3 or TRBV12-4 to TRBJ2-3, with 9 bases that match TRBD2. The length of the CDR3 is 18 residues. The J segment lost 5 bases and the V segment lost 3 bases, leaving 15 bases of the junction unmatched. This CDR3 reads CASSFNAGSGGNRDTQYF. CDR3 nucleotide sequence: TGTGCCAGCAGTTTTAATGCGGGTAGCGGGGGTAATAGAGATACGCAGTATTTT.

This clonotype was detected a few times. The chain combines TRBV4-2 with TRBJ2-2; the D gene is possibly TRBD1 (6 bases). V lost 0 bases and J 5 bases, leaving 10 bases between the germline ends. The length of the CDR3 is 15 residues. The germline V gene encodes CDR1 LGHNA and CDR2 YNFKEQ. CDR3 region: CASSQESRGTGELFF. The DNA of the CDR3 is TGTGCCAGCAGCCAAGAAAGCAGGGGAACCGGGGAGCTGTTTTTT.

This clonotype has a handful of counts. One junction end disagrees with the germline gene, perhaps due to a read error. J is TRBJ2-7 and V is TRBV19; tentative D call: TRBD2 (5 bases). Germline loops: CDR1 LNHDA, CDR2 SQIVND (reference sequence). The CDR3 totals 11 residues. The CDR3 loop reads CASSLGWEQHF. Written as DNA, the CDR3 is TGTGCCAGTAGTTTGGGCTGGGAGCAGCACTTC.

This clonotype has more than one count but fewer than ten. This sequence joins TRBV12-3 or TRBV12-4 and TRBJ1-1; weak D call: TRBD1 (6 bases). Trimming stripped 7 bases from V and 5 bases from J, with 17 bases between. CDR3 length: 14 residues. The CDR3 nucleotides read TGTGCCAGCACCCTACGCACGGGGGCTACTGAAGCTTTCTTT. Residues: CASTLRTGATEAFF.

This chain connects TRBV18 to TRBJ1-1; 7 bases map to TRBD1. This CDR3 region has 15 residues. Germline V CDR1 and CDR2: KGHSH, LQKENI. After removal of 5 bases from V and 3 bases from J, the junction contained 9 bases not matched to a gene. The CDR3 reads CASSSSDRVYTEAFF. As DNA, the CDR3 is TGTGCCAGCTCATCCAGCGACAGGGTTTACACTGAAGCTTTCTTT.

This clonotype was observed a handful of times. The V gene is TRBV20-1, the J gene TRBJ1-4, with D unclear. The germline V gene has CDR1 DFQATT and CDR2 SNEGSKA (reference sequence). CDR3 length: 13 residues. Trimming removed 5 bases at V and 5 bases at J, with 12 bases between. The CDR3 region has the DNA TGCAGTGCTTTGGGGTTCCTCAATGAAAAACTGTTTTTT. Amino acid sequence: CSALGFLNEKLFF.

The chain combines TRBV5-1 with TRBJ1-2; D is possibly TRBD1 (5 bases). This CDR3 is built from 15 residues. CDR1 and CDR2 (germline): SGHRS, YFSETQ. V lost 3 bases and J lost 6, with 18 bases in between. CDR3 DNA sequence: TGCGCCAGCAGCTCTTCCGGGACGGTGGAGGATGGCTACACCTTC. Encoded protein: CASSSSGTVEDGYTF.

The chain has TRBV6-1 and TRBJ2-1; D unresolved. This CDR3 has 13 amino acids. V was clipped by 3 bases and J by 6 bases, with 9 bases between them. Germline CDR1 and CDR2: MNHNS and SASEGT. CDR3 amino acids: CASSDSDRNEQFF. The CDR3 bases are TGTGCCAGCAGTGACTCCGACCGCAATGAGCAGTTCTTC.

V gene TRBV5-1 combines with J gene TRBJ1-3; D ambiguous. The germline gives CDR1 SGHRS, CDR2 YFSETQ. The CDR3 runs 17 residues. Trimming cost V 4 bases and J 0 bases, with 17 bases left between them. The CDR3, as DNA: TGCGCCAGCAGCACCCGCGGATTGACGGACTCTGGAAACACCATATATTTT. Amino acid sequence: CASSTRGLTDSGNTIYF.

This clonotype has a handful of counts. The genes are TRBV14 and TRBJ2-1; 9 nucleotides match TRBD1. Per the germline V gene, CDR1 is SGHDN and CDR2 is FVKESK. Trimming removed 4 bases from V and 5 bases from J; junction bases left unmatched: 15. The CDR3 has 18 residues. Here the CDR3 DNA reads TGTGCCAGCAGCCGAGATCTCGGACAGGGGCAGTGGAACAATGAGCAGTTCTTC. Translating gives CASSRDLGQGQWNNEQFF.

This clonotype was seen more than once but under ten times. CDR3 sequence reads: CASSATSYNEQFF. As DNA, the CDR3 is TGCGCCAGCAGCGCCACCTCCTACAATGAGCAGTTCTTC. V usage is TRBV5-1 and J usage is TRBJ2-1; D gene unclear. V lost 4 bases to trimming and J lost 0 bases, with 5 bases between them. The germline CDR1 and CDR2 sequences are SGHRS and YFSETQ. The CDR3 has 13 amino acids. The whole variable domain, filled in from reference TRBV5-1 and TRBJ2-1, reads KAGVTQTPRYLIKTRGQQVTLSCSPISGHRSVSWYQQTPGQGLQFLFEYFSETQRNKGNFPGRFSGRQFSNSRSEMNVSTLELGDSALYLCASSATSYNEQFFGPGTRLTVL.

V gene TRBV10-3 combines with J gene TRBJ1-3; D might be TRBD1 (6 bases). Trimming took 4 bases from V and 0 from J, leaving 16 bases between them. The germline CDR1 and CDR2 sequences are ENHRY and SYGVKD. The CDR3 is 17 amino acids. The DNA for the CDR3 is TGTGCCATCAGTGGACTCAGGGGTACGGGCTCTGGAAACACCATATATTTT. Its translation is CAISGLRGTGSGNTIYF.

The CDR3 sequence: CASSFGPVRGAPYNEQFF. The CDR3 DNA sequence: TGTGCCAGCAGCTTCGGGCCGGTCCGGGGGGCTCCCTACAATGAGCAGTTCTTC. The chain has TRBV7-6 and TRBJ2-1, with D perhaps matching TRBD2 (7 bases). Germline V gene lookup returns CDR1 SGHVS and CDR2 FNYEAQ. V was pared by 3 bases and J by 2 bases, with 20 bases between. The CDR3 consists of 18 residues.

This clonotype was counted a few times. The chain joins TRBV12-3 or TRBV12-4 to TRBJ2-7; D might be TRBD1 or TRBD2, each matching 7 bases. Trimming left V 3 bases short and J 4 bases short, with 16 bases between. The CDR3 runs 15 residues. CDR3 bases: TGTGCCAGCAGTTTGAGACAGGGAGGGGGATACGAGCAGTACTTC. Protein product: CASSLRQGGGYEQYF.

This clonotype turned up a few times. Compared with germline, one end of the junction differs, possibly owing to a read error. The CDR3, as DNA: TGTGCCAGCAGCTTACCCAGCGGGAGGGTATACTTC. Its protein is CASSLPSGRVYF. The V call is TRBV7-9, the J call TRBJ2-1; 10 nucleotides match TRBD2. The CDR3 runs 12 residues. From germline, CDR1 is SEHNR and CDR2 FQNEAQ (reference sequence). Full variable domain (outside the CDR3, taken from reference TRBV7-9 and TRBJ2-1): DTGVSQNPRHKITKRGQNVTFRCDPISEHNRLYWYRQTLGQGPEFLTYFQNEAQLEKSRLLSDRFSAERPKGSFSTLEIQRTEQGDSAMYLCASSLPSGRVYFGPGTRLTVL.

The V gene is TRBV15, the J gene TRBJ2-1; perhaps TRBD1 as D (6 bases). Germline V gene data show CDR1 as LNHNV and CDR2 as YYDKDF (reference sequence). The CDR3 contains 14 residues. V lost 1 base to trimming and J lost 7 bases, with 11 bases between them. The CDR3 region is CATSRVAGVNEQFF. The CDR3 DNA follows: TGTGCCACCAGCAGAGTCGCAGGGGTTAATGAGCAGTTCTTC.

This clonotype was found a few times. CDR3 bases: TGTGCCACCAGTGGCTATAGCCGGAGCTCCTACAATGAGCAGTTCTTC. Translation gives CATSGYSRSSYNEQFF. V gene TRBV24-1 combines with J gene TRBJ2-1; the D is unclear. This CDR3 comprises 16 residues. Trimming cost V 5 bases and J 0 bases, with 13 bases left between them. Germline loops: CDR1 KGHDR, CDR2 SFDVKD.

The sample holds many counts of this clonotype. The chain links TRBV5-1 to TRBJ2-5; 9 bases fit TRBD1. There are 14 residues in the CDR3. The germline V gene encodes CDR1 SGHRS and CDR2 YFSETQ. V shed 4 bases and J 1 base; nucleotides not matched to a gene: 2. The CDR3 protein is CASSKGQGQETQYF. The CDR3 DNA reads as TGCGCCAGCAGCAAGGGACAGGGCCAAGAGACCCAGTACTTC.

V is TRBV21-1 and J is TRBJ2-1. TRBV21-1 is designated a pseudogene. The CDR3 length is 14 residues. The CDR3 loop reads CATQVWGPDNEQFF. In DNA, the CDR3 is TGTGCCACCCAGGTGTGGGGGCCCGACAATGAGCAGTTCTTC.